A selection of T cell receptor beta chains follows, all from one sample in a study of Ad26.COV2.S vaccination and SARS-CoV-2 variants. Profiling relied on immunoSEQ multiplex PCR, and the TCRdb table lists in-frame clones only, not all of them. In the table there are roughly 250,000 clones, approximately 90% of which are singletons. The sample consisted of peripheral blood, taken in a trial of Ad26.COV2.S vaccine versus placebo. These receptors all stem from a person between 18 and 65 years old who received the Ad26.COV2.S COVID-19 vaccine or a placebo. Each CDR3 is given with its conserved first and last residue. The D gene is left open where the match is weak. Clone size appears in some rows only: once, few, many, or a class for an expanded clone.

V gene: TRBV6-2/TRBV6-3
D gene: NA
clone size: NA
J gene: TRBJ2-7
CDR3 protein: CASSYRGYEQYF
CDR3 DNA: TGTGCCAGCAGTTACAGGGGCTACGAGCAGTACTTC

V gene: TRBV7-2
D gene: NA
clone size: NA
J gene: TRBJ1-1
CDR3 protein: CASSLAEETAAFF
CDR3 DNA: TGTGCCAGCAGCTTAGCGGAGGAAACTGCAGCTTTCTTT

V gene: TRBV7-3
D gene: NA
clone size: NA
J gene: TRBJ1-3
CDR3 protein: CASSFTPWPGNTIYF
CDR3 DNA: TGTGCCAGCAGCTTTACCCCATGGCCTGGAAACACCATATATTTT

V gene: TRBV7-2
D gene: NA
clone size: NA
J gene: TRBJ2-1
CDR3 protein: CASSVSGRDNEQFF
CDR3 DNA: TGTGCCAGCAGCGTATCGGGGCGGGACAATGAGCAGTTCTTC

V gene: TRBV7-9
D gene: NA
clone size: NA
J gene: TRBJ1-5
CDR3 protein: CASSLGGYSNQPQHF
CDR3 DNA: TGTGCCAGCAGCTTAGGGGGATATAGCAATCAGCCCCAGCATTTT

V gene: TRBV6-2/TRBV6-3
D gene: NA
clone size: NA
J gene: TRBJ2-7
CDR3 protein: CASSPHYEQYF
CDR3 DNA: TGTGCCAGCAGCCCCCACTACGAGCAGTACTTC

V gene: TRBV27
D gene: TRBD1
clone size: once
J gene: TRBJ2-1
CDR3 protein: CASSYTGGSYNEQFF
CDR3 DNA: TGTGCCAGCAGTTACACAGGGGGCTCCTACAATGAGCAGTTCTTC

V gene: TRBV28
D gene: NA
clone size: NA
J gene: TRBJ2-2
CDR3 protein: CASSFPLNTGELFF
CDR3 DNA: TGTGCCAGCAGTTTTCCGTTGAACACCGGGGAGCTGTTTTTT

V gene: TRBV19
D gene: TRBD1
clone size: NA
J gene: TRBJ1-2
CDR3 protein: CASSRTGGPYGYTF
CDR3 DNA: TGTGCCAGTAGTAGGACAGGGGGGCCCTATGGCTACACCTTC

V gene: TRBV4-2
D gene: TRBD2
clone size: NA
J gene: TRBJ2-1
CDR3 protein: CASSHLAGWAGGNEQFF
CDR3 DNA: TGTGCCAGCAGCCATCTAGCGGGATGGGCAGGGGGGAATGAGCAGTTCTTC

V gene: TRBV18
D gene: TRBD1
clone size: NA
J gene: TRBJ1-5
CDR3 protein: CASSPLGTGGNQPQHF
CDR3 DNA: TGTGCCAGCTCACCACTCGGGACAGGAGGAAATCAGCCCCAGCATTTT

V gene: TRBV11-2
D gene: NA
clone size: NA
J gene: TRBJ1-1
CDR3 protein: CASTRGRTNTEAFF
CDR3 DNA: TGTGCCAGCACCCGGGGACGAACGAACACTGAAGCTTTCTTT

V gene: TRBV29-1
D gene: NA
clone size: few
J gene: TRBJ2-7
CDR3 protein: CSFGDGRSYEQYF
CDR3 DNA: TGCAGCTTCGGGGACGGACGCTCCTACGAGCAGTACTTC

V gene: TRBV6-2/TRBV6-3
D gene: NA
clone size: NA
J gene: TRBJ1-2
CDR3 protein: CASSYSIEAGNYGYTF
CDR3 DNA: TGTGCCAGCAGTTACTCGATTGAAGCAGGGAACTATGGCTACACCTTC

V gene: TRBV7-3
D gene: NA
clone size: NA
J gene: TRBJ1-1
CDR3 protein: CASSLSYSGNTEAFF
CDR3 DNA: TGTGCCAGCAGCTTATCCTACTCAGGGAACACTGAAGCTTTCTTT

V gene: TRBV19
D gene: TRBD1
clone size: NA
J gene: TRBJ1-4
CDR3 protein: CASSIEIPWTGVNEKLFF
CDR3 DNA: TGTGCCAGTAGTATCGAAATTCCCTGGACAGGCGTTAATGAAAAACTGTTTTTT

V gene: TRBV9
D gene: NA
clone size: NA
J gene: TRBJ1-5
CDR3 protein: CASSVHGQNQPQHF
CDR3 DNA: TGTGCCAGCAGCGTACACGGGCAGAATCAGCCCCAGCATTTT

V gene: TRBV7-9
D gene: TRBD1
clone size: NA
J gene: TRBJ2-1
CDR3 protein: CASSSRQGSYNEQFF
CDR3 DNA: TGTGCCAGCAGCTCCCGACAGGGCTCCTACAATGAGCAGTTCTTC

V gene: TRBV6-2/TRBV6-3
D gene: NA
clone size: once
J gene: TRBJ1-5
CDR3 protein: CASSSSGGGNQPQHF
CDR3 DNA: TGTGCCAGCAGTTCCTCTGGGGGGGGCAATCAGCCCCAGCATTTT

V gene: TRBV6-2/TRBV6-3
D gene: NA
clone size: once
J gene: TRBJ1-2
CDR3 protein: CASSHYGYTF
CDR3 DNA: TGTGCCAGCAGCCACTATGGCTACACCTTC

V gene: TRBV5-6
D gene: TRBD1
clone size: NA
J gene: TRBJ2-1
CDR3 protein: CASSEGQGAYNEQFF
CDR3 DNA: TGTGCCAGCAGCGAGGGACAGGGGGCCTACAATGAGCAGTTCTTC

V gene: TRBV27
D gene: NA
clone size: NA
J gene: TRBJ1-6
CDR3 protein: CASSPGLRSSYNSPLHF
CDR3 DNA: TGTGCCAGCAGTCCAGGACTCAGGAGCTCCTATAATTCACCCCTCCACTTT

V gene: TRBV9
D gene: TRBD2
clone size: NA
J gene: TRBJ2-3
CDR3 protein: CASSVAAGGPDTQYF
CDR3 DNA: TGTGCCAGCAGCGTAGCGGCGGGGGGGCCAGATACGCAGTATTTT

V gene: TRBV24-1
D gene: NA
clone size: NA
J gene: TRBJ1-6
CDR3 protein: CATSAGDNSPLHF
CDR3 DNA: TGTGCCACCAGTGCAGGGGATAATTCACCCCTCCACTTT

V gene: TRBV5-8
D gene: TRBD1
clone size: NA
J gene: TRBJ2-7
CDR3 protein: CASSDYRGEQYF
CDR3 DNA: TGTGCCAGCAGCGACTACAGGGGCGAGCAGTACTTC

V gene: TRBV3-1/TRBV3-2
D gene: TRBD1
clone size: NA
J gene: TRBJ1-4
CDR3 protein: CASSQDLGQGASNEKLFF
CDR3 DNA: TGTGCCAGCAGCCAAGACTTGGGACAGGGGGCGTCAAATGAAAAACTGTTTTTT

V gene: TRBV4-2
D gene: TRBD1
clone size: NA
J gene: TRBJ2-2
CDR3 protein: CASSRRTGVTGELFF
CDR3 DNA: TGTGCCAGCAGCCGGCGGACAGGGGTCACCGGGGAGCTGTTTTTT

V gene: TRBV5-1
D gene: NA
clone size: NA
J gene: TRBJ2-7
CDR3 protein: CASSFEGRAEDEQYF
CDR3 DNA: TGCGCCAGCAGCTTCGAAGGCAGGGCGGAGGACGAGCAGTACTTC

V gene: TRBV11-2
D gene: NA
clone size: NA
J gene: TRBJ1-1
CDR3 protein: CASSLPTEAFF
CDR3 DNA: TGTGCCAGCAGCTTACCCACTGAAGCTTTCTTT

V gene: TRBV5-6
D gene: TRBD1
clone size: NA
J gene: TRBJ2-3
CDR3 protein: CASSLRQGGTDTQYF
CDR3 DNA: TGTGCCAGCAGCTTGCGGCAGGGGGGCACAGATACGCAGTATTTT

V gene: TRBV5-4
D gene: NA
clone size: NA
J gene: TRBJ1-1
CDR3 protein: CASSLAPGQGTEAFF
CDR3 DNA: TGTGCCAGCAGCTTGGCCCCGGGGCAGGGGACTGAAGCTTTCTTT

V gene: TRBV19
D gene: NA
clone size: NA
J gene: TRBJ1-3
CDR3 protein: CASRQSSGNTIYF
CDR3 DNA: TGTGCCAGTCGGCAGAGCTCTGGAAACACCATATATTTT

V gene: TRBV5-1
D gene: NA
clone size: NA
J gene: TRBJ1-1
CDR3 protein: CASSEGMNTEAFF
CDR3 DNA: TGCGCCAGCAGCGAAGGGATGAACACTGAAGCTTTCTTT

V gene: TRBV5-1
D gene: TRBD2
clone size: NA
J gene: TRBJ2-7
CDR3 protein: CASSWYGLAGGYEQYF
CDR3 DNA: TGCGCCAGCAGCTGGTATGGACTAGCGGGGGGCTACGAGCAGTACTTC